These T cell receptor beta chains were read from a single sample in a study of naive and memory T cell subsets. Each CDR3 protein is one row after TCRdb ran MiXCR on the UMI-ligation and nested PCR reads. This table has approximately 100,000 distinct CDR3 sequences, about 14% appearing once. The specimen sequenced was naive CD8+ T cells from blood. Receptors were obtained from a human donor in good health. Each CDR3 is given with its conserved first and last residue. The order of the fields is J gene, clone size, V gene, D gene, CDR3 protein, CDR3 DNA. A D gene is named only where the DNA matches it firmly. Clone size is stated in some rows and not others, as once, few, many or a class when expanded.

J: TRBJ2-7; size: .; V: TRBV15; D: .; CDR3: CATSNSDYEQYF; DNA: TGTGCCACCAGCAACAGCGACTACGAGCAGTACTTC
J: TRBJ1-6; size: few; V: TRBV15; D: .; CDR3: CATRSNNSPLHF; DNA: TGTGCCACCAGGAGTAATAATTCACCCCTCCACTTT
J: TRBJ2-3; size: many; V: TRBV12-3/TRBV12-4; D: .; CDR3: CASSFVNTQYF; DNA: TGTGCCAGCAGTTTCGTGAATACGCAGTATTTT
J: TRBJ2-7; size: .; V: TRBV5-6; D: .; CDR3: CASTIQGTYEQYF; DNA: TGTGCCAGCACGATTCAGGGTACCTACGAGCAGTACTTC
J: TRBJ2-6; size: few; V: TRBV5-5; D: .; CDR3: CASSRQGGLKSGANVLTF; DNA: TGTGCCAGCAGCCGGCAGGGGGGCCTAAAATCTGGGGCCAACGTCCTGACTTTC
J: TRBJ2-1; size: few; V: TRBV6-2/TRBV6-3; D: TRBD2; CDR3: CASSYRNVRTSGGNEQFF; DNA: TGTGCCAGCAGTTACCGTAACGTTAGGACTAGCGGGGGGAATGAGCAGTTCTTC
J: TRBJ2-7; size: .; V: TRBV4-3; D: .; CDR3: CASSQELTAPWGREQYF; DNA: TGCGCCAGCAGCCAAGAACTCACAGCCCCATGGGGTCGCGAGCAGTACTTC
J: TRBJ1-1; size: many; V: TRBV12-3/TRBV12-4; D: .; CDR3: CASSGQREAFF; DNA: TGTGCCAGCAGTGGACAGAGAGAAGCTTTCTTT
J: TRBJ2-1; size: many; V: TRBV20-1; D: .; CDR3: CSATSSGLPYNEQFF; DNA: TGCAGTGCTACCTCGAGCGGGCTCCCCTACAATGAGCAGTTCTTC
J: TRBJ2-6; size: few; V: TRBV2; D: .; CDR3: CASRERGVSGANVLTF; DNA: TGTGCCAGCAGGGAACGAGGTGTGTCAGGGGCCAACGTCCTGACTTTC
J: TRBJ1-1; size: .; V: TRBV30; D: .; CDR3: CAWGGSGANEAFF; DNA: TGTGCCTGGGGTGGTTCGGGGGCCAATGAAGCTTTCTTT
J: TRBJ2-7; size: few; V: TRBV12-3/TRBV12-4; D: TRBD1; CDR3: CASRMGQGSYEQYF; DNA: TGTGCCAGCAGGATGGGACAGGGCTCCTACGAGCAGTACTTC
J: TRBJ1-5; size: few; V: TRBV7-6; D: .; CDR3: CASSFPLTDRAQHF; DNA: TGTGCCAGCAGCTTCCCCTTAACAGACAGAGCCCAGCATTTT
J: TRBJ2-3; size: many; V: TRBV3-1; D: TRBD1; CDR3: CASSLDRATDTQYF; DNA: TGTGCCAGCAGCCTCGACAGGGCCACAGATACGCAGTATTTT
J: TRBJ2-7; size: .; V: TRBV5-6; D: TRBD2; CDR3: CASSLSDSGNYEQYF; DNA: TGTGCCAGCAGCTTGTCTGACAGCGGGAACTACGAGCAGTACTTC
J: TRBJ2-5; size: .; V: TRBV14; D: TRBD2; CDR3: CASSQETSGSETQYF; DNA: TGTGCCAGCAGCCAAGAAACTAGCGGGAGTGAGACCCAGTACTTC
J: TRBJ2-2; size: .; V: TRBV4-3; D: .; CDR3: CASSHTITGELFF; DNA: TGCGCCAGCAGCCACACGATCACCGGGGAGCTGTTTTTT
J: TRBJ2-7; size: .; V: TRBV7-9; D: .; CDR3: CASSLPGPIYEQYF; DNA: TGTGCCAGCAGCTTACCGGGGCCCATCTACGAGCAGTACTTC